In its sample, the clone carrying this TCR beta chain was seen a few times. Its antigen is currently unknown. This entry belongs to a study of response to subunit inactivated influenza vaccine. Notes on the study in general: With each seasonal influenza vaccination, the authors suggested, few new T cells are recruited.

Germline V gene data show CDR1 as SQVTM and CDR2 as ANQGSEA. CDR3 length: 13 amino acids. Trimming at V came to 5 bases and at J to 1 base, leaving 3 bases not matched to a gene. Via MiXCR, TCRdb re-called the RT-PCR reads, giving one row per CDR3 protein. The table records some 190,000 distinct CDR3 sequences, 13% to 15% of them present only once. This clonotype was obtained from a middle-aged man who received an inactivated influenza vaccine. Source: CD8+ T cells sorted from PBMCs, taken roughly 5 days after vaccination. This rearrangement joins TRBV29-1 to TRBJ2-3; 7 nucleotides agree with TRBD2. CDR3 protein: CSVSGARTDTQYF. As DNA, the CDR3 is TGCAGCGTTAGCGGGGCTCGCACAGATACGCAGTATTTT.